This T cell receptor (beta chain) originates from a study of T-cell memory formation after mild COVID-19. This clonotype has just a few counts. MiXCR, applied by TCRdb to the 5' RACE reads, yields one record per CDR3 protein. This sample has approximately 89,000 distinct CDR3 sequences, with around 25% found just once. Looked up from germline, CDR1 is SGHTA and CDR2 is FQGNSA. V was clipped by 5 bases and J by 3 bases, with 11 bases between them. The CDR3 is made up of 13 amino acids. Sequences were obtained from PBMCs or a T cell subset sorted from them (not recorded which). J is TRBJ2-7 and V is TRBV7-2; D gene uncertain. This clonotype was sampled from a man in his late teens or twenties who had mild COVID-19 (a few samples of this study predate the infection). Cell type and time point are not known. This CDR3 reads CASSAGRSYEQYF. In DNA, the CDR3 is TGTGCCAGCAGCGCTGGACGGAGCTACGAGCAGTACTTC.